A selection of T cell receptor beta chains follows, all from one sample in a study of T cells in Graves' hyperthyroidism and ophthalmopathy. A single record per CDR3 protein comes from TCRdb applying MiXCR to the multiplex PCR reads. Altogether roughly 240,000 distinct CDR3 sequences are present, around 25% being singletons, with the ten largest covering around 40%. The sequenced sample was blood. These receptors were collected from a woman aged 40 to 50 with Graves' ophthalmopathy. Both conserved end residues are part of each CDR3. Fields, in order: clone size, J gene, V gene, CDR3 protein. The listing skips clone size in some rows; elsewhere it reads once, few, many or a size class.

>many|TRBJ2-7|TRBV7-9
CASSLEAYEQYF
>many|TRBJ1-6|TRBV5-1
CASSLGTGPNSPLHF
>many|TRBJ2-7|TRBV5-1
CASSLGRITYEQYF
>many|TRBJ2-2|TRBV12-3/TRBV12-4
CASSRAGGPNTGELFF
>few|TRBJ2-7|TRBV24-1
CASSYSGTAPEQYF
>few|TRBJ2-4|TRBV30
CACTQVSSAKNIQYF
>.|TRBJ1-1|TRBV13
CASSLVGALTEAFF
>many|TRBJ1-5|TRBV6-2/TRBV6-3
CASSYSVVGNQPQHF
>.|TRBJ2-7|TRBV6-2/TRBV6-3
CASSTTSGRGNEQYF
>many|TRBJ2-7|TRBV2
CASSEWSYEQYF
>.|TRBJ1-2|TRBV6-5
CASGYPLGRRYGYTF
>many|TRBJ1-5|TRBV7-8
CASSFQADQPQHF
>many|TRBJ2-7|TRBV4-2
CASSLRTDGEQYF
>once|TRBJ1-1|TRBV6-1
CASLGNRDTEAFF
>many|TRBJ2-4|TRBV28
CASSLGQPLAKNIQYF
>many|TRBJ1-3|TRBV28
CASSLVGAGNTIYF
>many|TRBJ1-2|TRBV25-1
CASTTWTGGSGYTF
>.|TRBJ2-2|TRBV5-1
CASRPLPGQPYTGELFF
>many|TRBJ2-5|TRBV3-1
CASSQRGASWQETQYF
>.|TRBJ1-5|TRBV6-1
CASSIGQGGVGNQPQHF
>many|TRBJ2-5|TRBV9
CASSERTGYQETQYF
>many|TRBJ2-7|TRBV24-1
CATSDWGSREQYF
>.|TRBJ1-1|TRBV7-9
CASSQGPTAYTEAFF
>many|TRBJ2-7|TRBV9
CASSVDGTSYEQYF
>many|TRBJ2-2|TRBV30
CAWATTGFGELFF
>many|TRBJ1-5|TRBV19
CASSSSGNQPQHF
>many|TRBJ2-5|TRBV4-2
CASSQRVERDAETQYF